This paragraph reports one TCR beta chain. Trimming stripped 5 bases from V and 3 bases from J, with 11 bases between. Germline CDR1 is MDHEN and CDR2 is SYDVKM. This CDR3 is built from 13 residues. With constant-segment primers, 5'RACE yielded cDNA libraries of TCR alpha and TCR beta that carried sample barcodes and UMIs. Each CDR3 protein gets one entry after TCRdb re-called the 5' RACE reads with MiXCR. The top ten clones hold around 8.8% of a sample with hundreds of thousands of distinct CDR3 sequences, 20% to 25% of them seen once. The data originate from a study of T-cell memory formation after mild COVID-19. Study context: There were largely donor-specific TCR clusters.

What was sequenced was PBMCs or a T cell subset sorted from them (not recorded which). The chain carries TRBV28 and TRBJ2-7; unclear D gene. The clonotype originates from an adult woman who had mild COVID-19 (a few samples of this study predate the infection). Cell type and time point are not known. CDR3: CASSPIPNYEQYF. Here the CDR3 DNA reads TGTGCCAGCAGTCCTATCCCTAACTACGAGCAGTACTTC.